This TCR beta chain was obtained from a study of shared T cell receptors in the human thymus. V shed 5 bases and J shed 6 bases, with 19 bases lying between them. This CDR3 spans 16 amino acids. Germline assignment: CDR1 SEHNR and CDR2 FQNEAQ (reference sequence). Profiled with immunoSEQ multiplex PCR; TCRdb holds only in-frame clones, not every one. This sample has roughly 700,000 clones; 85% to 90% occur once, and the top ten carry approximately 0.01%. This clone was detected a few times. This sample was also put to use in a study of human thymus T cells. That study adds: Immunologically healthy infants in Finland undergoing congenital heart defect surgery were the donors. The thymus tissue came from resections taken during corrective heart surgery. Thymic and blood repertoires appeared to show biased V and J gene usage. Thymic TCR repertoires of unrelated people reportedly overlapped highly.

The receptor was derived from a boy in the first two years of life with a congenital heart defect. V is TRBV7-9 and J is TRBJ2-2, with D perhaps TRBD1 (5 bases). Source material: thymocytes. The CDR3 region is CASSPQVREGSGELFF. The CDR3 DNA follows: TGTGCCAGCAGCCCACAAGTCAGGGAAGGTTCCGGGGAGCTGTTTTTT.